The 14 T cell receptor beta chains reported below all come from one sample, sequenced in a study of T-cell memory formation after mild COVID-19. TCRdb used MiXCR to reprocess the 5' RACE reads, holding one entry per CDR3 protein. The data hold a few hundred thousand distinct CDR3 sequences, with 13% to 15% observed a single time. The specimen was PBMCs or a T cell subset sorted from them (not recorded which). These receptors were obtained from a young man who had mild COVID-19 (a few samples of this study predate the infection). Cell type and time point are not known.

This clonotype was seen a few times. The V and J genes are TRBV29-1 and TRBJ1-2; TRBD1 might be the D (5 bases). The germline CDR1 and CDR2 sequences are SQVTM and ANQGSEA. The CDR3 is 12 residues long. The V and J ends lost 0 bases and 6 bases respectively, with 8 bases between them. The CDR3 region is CSVEDVGDGYTF. DNA for the CDR3: TGCAGCGTTGAAGATGTAGGGGATGGCTACACCTTC.

V gene TRBV29-1 combines with J gene TRBJ1-2; the D is unclear. Trimming took 3 bases from V and 2 from J, leaving 4 bases between them. The CDR3 is made up of 11 amino acids. Germline CDR1 SQVTM, CDR2 ANQGSEA. Written as DNA, the CDR3 is TGCAGCGTTGAGGTCAACTATGGCTACACCTTC. Protein product: CSVEVNYGYTF.

V usage is TRBV5-1 and J usage is TRBJ2-5; unclear D gene. This CDR3 region has 15 residues. V shed 4 bases and J shed 1 base, with 14 bases lying between them. Germline V lookup: CDR1 SGHRS, CDR2 YFSETQ. The CDR3 DNA sequence: TGCGCCAGCAGCGCACGGCTCCAAGGCCAAGAGACCCAGTACTTC. It specifies CASSARLQGQETQYF.

This clonotype was seen ten or more times. V and J are TRBV29-1 and TRBJ1-2, with D unclear. Deletions cut 6 bases from V and 2 bases from J, with 7 bases between. The CDR3 covers 11 residues. CDR1 and CDR2 (germline): SQVTM, ANQGSEA. This CDR3 reads CSVGQNYGYTF. The CDR3 nucleotides read TGCAGCGTAGGGCAGAACTATGGCTACACCTTC.

In this sample, this clonotype turned up a few times. The chain employs TRBV7-9 and TRBJ2-3; no clear D gene. The length of the CDR3 is 14 residues. Germline V gene lookup returns CDR1 SEHNR and CDR2 FQNEAQ (reference sequence). Trimming removed 7 bases from V and 6 bases from J, with 17 bases in between. The CDR3 sequence: CASIPFGSLDTQYF. In nucleotides, the CDR3 is TGTGCCAGCATACCCTTTGGCTCACTGGATACGCAGTATTTT. Full variable domain (outside the CDR3, taken from reference TRBV7-9 and TRBJ2-3): DTGVSQNPRHKITKRGQNVTFRCDPISEHNRLYWYRQTLGQGPEFLTYFQNEAQLEKSRLLSDRFSAERPKGSFSTLEIQRTEQGDSAMYLCASIPFGSLDTQYFGPGTRLTVL.

There are a few counts of this clonotype. This chain joins TRBV6-2 or TRBV6-3 and TRBJ1-1, with TRBD1 identical over 8 bases. Germline-derived CDR1 and CDR2 are MNHEY and SVGEGT. The CDR3 runs 15 residues. J lost 11 bases, V lost 4 bases, and 15 bases had no gene match. The CDR3 loop reads CASSFQGAPPGQAFF. The DNA of the CDR3 is TGTGCCAGCAGTTTCCAGGGGGCGCCCCCTGGGCAGGCTTTCTTT.

The chain recombines TRBV15 with TRBJ2-1; maybe TRBD2 (5 bases). The germline gives CDR1 LNHNV, CDR2 YYDKDF (reference sequence). This CDR3 contains 11 residues. V lost 3 bases, J lost 8 bases, and 5 bases lay in between. DNA for the CDR3: TGTGCCACCAGCAGGGGAGATGAGCAGTTCTTC. It yields the protein CATSRGDEQFF. The full variable domain, in which reference TRBV15 and TRBJ2-1 provide the parts outside the CDR3, is DAMVIQNPRYQVTQFGKPVTLSCSQTLNHNVMYWYQQKSSQAPKLLFHYYDKDFNNEADTPDNFQSRRPNTSFCFLDIRSPGLGDTAMYLCATSRGDEQFFGPGTRLTVL.

This clonotype appeared a few times. V and J are TRBV7-9 and TRBJ1-4, with TRBD1 as a possible D gene (5 bases). Deletions cut 7 bases from V and 5 bases from J, with 14 bases between. This CDR3 is built from 14 residues. The germline gives CDR1 SEHNR, CDR2 FQNEAQ (reference sequence). The CDR3 nucleotides read TGTGCCAGCAAACAAGACAGTTCAAATGAAAAACTGTTTTTT. It encodes CASKQDSSNEKLFF.

This clonotype appeared a few times. The V gene is TRBV15, the J gene TRBJ1-4; 9 nucleotides agree with TRBD1. V shed 0 bases, J shed 4 bases, and the junction held 3 bases outside the gene matches. Germline V lookup: CDR1 LNHNV, CDR2 YYDKDF (reference sequence). The CDR3 is 16 residues long. DNA of the CDR3: TGTGCCACCAGCAGAGACGGGACAGGGCGTAATGAAAAACTGTTTTTT. Its protein product is CATSRDGTGRNEKLFF.

This clonotype was counted a few times. The chain combines TRBV7-2 with TRBJ1-6, with D unresolved. Trimming removed 7 bases at V and 7 bases at J, with 14 bases between. CDR3 length: 14 residues. CDR1 is SGHTA, CDR2 FQGNSA, per germline. The CDR3 nucleotides read TGTGCCAGCACTATAGGGAAATTGAATTCACCCCTCCACTTT. This sequence encodes CASTIGKLNSPLHF.

This chain links TRBV20-1 with TRBJ2-1; 10 bases agree with TRBD1. Per germline, CDR1 DFQATT and CDR2 SNEGSKA (reference sequence). V was pared by 2 bases and J by 2 bases, with 3 bases of the junction left unmatched. This CDR3 is built from 15 residues. The CDR3 spells CSARSGTGAYNEQFF. The CDR3, as DNA: TGCAGTGCTAGAAGCGGGACAGGGGCCTACAATGAGCAGTTCTTC.

The V and J genes are TRBV6-2 or TRBV6-3 and TRBJ1-1; D is undetermined. V shed 4 bases and J shed 6 bases, with 15 bases lying between them. CDR1 is MNHEY, CDR2 SVGEGT, per germline. The CDR3 contains 14 residues. The CDR3 region has the DNA TGTGCCAGCAGTTCCAGGCGAAGCTTCCCTGAAGCTTTCTTT. Protein product: CASSSRRSFPEAFF.

This clonotype was observed at least ten times. The chain recombines TRBV20-1 with TRBJ2-5; tentatively, D is TRBD1 (6 bases). The CDR3 loop spans 13 amino acids. V lost 3 bases to trimming and J lost 5 bases, with 13 bases between them. Germline values: CDR1 DFQATT, CDR2 SNEGSKA (reference sequence). The DNA for the CDR3 is TGCAGTGCTAGTCTTACAGGGCGGGAGACCCAGTACTTC. Its protein is CSASLTGRETQYF.

The rearrangement joins TRBV7-9 to TRBJ2-4, with 10 bases fitting TRBD1. The germline CDR1 and CDR2 sequences are SEHNR and FQNEAQ (reference sequence). The CDR3 loop spans 18 amino acids. V lost 5 bases, J lost 7 bases, and 17 bases stayed unmatched. The CDR3 DNA reads as TGTGCCAGCAGCCTAGGTCGGACAGGGGGTTTCATAGATAACATTCAGTACTTC. Its translation: CASSLGRTGGFIDNIQYF.